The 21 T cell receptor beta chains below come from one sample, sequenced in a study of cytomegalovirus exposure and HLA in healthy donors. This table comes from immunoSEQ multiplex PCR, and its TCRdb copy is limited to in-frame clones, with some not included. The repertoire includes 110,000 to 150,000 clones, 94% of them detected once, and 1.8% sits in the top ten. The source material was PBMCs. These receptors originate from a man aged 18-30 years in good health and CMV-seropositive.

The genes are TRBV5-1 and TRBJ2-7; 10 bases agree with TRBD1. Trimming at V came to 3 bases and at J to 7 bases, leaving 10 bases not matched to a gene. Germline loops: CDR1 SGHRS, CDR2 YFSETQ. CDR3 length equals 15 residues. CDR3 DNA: TGCGCCAGCAGCTCACCCGCCGGGACAGGGGAGGAGCAGTACTTC. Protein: CASSSPAGTGEEQYF.

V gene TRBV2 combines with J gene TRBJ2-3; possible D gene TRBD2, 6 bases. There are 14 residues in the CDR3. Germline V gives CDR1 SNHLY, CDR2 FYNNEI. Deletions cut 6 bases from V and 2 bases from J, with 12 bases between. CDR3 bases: TGTGCCAGCAGAGGGGACTTATACACAGATACGCAGTATTTT. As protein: CASRGDLYTDTQYF.

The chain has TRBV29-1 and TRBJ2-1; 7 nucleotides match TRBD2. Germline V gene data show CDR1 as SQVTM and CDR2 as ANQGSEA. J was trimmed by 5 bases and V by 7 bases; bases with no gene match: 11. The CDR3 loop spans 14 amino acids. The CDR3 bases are TGCAGCGCCGGGGGTCGGGGGGTCCACAATGAGCAGTTCTTC. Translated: CSAGGRGVHNEQFF.

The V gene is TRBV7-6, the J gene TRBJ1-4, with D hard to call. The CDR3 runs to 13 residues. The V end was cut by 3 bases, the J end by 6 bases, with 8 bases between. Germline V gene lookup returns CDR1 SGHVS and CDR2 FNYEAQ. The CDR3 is CASSFGRDEKLFF. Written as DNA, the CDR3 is TGTGCCAGCAGCTTCGGGCGGGATGAAAAACTGTTTTTT. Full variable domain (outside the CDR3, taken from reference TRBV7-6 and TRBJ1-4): GAGVSQSPRYKVTKRGQDVALRCDPISGHVSLYWYRQALGQGPEFLTYFNYEAQQDKSGLPNDRFSAERPEGSISTLTIQRTEQRDSAMYRCASSFGRDEKLFFGSGTQLSVL.

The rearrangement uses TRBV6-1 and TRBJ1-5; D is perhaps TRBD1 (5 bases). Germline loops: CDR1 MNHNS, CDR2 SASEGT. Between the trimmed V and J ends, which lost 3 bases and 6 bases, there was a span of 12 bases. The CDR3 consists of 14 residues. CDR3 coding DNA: TGTGCCAGCAGTGATCGGGGGGTGTTTCAGCCCCAGCATTTT. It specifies CASSDRGVFQPQHF.

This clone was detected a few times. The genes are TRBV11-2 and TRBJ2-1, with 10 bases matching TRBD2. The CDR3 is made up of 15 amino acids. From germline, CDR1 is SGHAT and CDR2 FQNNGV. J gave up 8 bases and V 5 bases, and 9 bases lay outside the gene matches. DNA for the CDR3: TGTGCCAGCAGCCCCGAGGGTAGCGGGAGGCATGAGCAGTTCTTC. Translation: CASSPEGSGRHEQFF.

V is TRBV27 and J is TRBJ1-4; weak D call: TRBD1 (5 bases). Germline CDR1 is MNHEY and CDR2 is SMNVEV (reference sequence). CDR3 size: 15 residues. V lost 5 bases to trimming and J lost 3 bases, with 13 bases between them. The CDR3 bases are TGTGCCAGCAGTGAGTGGGGGGGGGCTAATGAAAAACTGTTTTTT. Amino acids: CASSEWGGANEKLFF. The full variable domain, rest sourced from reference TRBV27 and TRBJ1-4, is EAQVTQNPRYLITVTGKKLTVTCSQNMNHEYMSWYRQDPGLGLRQIYYSMNVEVTDKGDVPEGYKVSRKEKRNFPLILESPSPNQTSLYFCASSEWGGANEKLFFGSGTQLSVL.

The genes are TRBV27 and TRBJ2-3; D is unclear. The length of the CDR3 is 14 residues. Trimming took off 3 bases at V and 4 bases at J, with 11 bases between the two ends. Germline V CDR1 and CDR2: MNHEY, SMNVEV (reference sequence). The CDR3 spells CASSLPGAPDTQYF. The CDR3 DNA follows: TGTGCCAGCAGTTTGCCCGGAGCCCCAGATACGCAGTATTTT.

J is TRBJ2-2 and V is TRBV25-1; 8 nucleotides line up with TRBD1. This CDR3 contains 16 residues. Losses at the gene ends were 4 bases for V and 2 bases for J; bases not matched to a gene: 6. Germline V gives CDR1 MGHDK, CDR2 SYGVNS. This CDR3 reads CASSGTTGANTGELFF. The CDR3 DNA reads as TGTGCCAGCAGTGGGACGACAGGGGCAAACACCGGGGAGCTGTTTTTT.

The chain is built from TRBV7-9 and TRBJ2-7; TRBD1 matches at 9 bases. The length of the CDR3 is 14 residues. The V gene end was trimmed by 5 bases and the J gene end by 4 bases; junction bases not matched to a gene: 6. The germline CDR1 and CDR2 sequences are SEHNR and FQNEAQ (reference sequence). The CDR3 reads CASSPTGGPYEQYF. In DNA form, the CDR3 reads TGTGCCAGCAGCCCAACAGGGGGCCCTTACGAGCAGTACTTC.

CDR3 DNA sequence: TGTGCCATCAGTGAATCTCCAAAGGGGCGCGGCGAGCAGTACTTC. Translation: CAISESPKGRGEQYF. This rearrangement joins TRBV10-3 to TRBJ2-7, with D possibly matching TRBD1 (5 bases). The V gene lost 3 bases and the J gene lost 6 bases, with 18 bases spanning the gap. CDR1 is ENHRY and CDR2 is SYGVKD in the germline V gene. The CDR3 sequence is 15 residues long.

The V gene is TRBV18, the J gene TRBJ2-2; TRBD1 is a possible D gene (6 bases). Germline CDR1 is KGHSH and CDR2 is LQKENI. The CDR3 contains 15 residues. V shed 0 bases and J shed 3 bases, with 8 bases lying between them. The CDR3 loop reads CASSPPPGDTGELFF. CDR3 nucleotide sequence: TGTGCCAGCTCACCACCCCCAGGGGACACCGGGGAGCTGTTTTTT.

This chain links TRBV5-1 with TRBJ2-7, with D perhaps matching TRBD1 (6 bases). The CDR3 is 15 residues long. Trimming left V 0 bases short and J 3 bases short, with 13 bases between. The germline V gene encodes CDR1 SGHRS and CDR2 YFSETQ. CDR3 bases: TGCGCCAGCAGCTTGGCCACGGACAGCTACTACGAGCAGTACTTC. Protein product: CASSLATDSYYEQYF.

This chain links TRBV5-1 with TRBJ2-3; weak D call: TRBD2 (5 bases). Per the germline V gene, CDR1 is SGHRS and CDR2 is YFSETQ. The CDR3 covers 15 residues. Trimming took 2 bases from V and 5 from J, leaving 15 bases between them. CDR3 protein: CASSFGRTRGDTQYF. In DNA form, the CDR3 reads TGCGCCAGCAGCTTCGGCCGGACTCGGGGAGATACGCAGTATTTT.

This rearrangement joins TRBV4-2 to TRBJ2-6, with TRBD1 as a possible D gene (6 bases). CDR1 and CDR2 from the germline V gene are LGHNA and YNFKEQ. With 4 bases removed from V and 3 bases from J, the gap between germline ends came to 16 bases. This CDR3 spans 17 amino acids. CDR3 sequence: CASSRDAPGHGANVLTF. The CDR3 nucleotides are TGTGCCAGCAGCCGAGATGCACCGGGACATGGGGCCAACGTCCTGACTTTC.

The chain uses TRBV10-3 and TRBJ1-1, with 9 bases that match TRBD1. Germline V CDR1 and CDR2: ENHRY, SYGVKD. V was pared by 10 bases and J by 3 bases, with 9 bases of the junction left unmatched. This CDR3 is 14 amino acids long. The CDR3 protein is CATKGTGLDTEAFF. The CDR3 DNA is TGTGCCACGAAAGGGACAGGGCTGGACACTGAAGCTTTCTTT.

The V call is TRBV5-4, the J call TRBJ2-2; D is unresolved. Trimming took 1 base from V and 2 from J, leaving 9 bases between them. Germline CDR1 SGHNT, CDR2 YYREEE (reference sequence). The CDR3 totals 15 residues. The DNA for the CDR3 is TGTGCCAGCAGCTTGAACCAAGCAAACACCGGGGAGCTGTTTTTT. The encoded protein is CASSLNQANTGELFF.

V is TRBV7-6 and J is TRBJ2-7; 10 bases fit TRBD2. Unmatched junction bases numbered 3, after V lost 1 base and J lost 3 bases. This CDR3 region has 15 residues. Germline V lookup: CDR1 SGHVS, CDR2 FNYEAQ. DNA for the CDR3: TGTGCCAGCAGCTTAGGGTCTAGCGGGAGCTACGAGCAGTACTTC. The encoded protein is CASSLGSSGSYEQYF.

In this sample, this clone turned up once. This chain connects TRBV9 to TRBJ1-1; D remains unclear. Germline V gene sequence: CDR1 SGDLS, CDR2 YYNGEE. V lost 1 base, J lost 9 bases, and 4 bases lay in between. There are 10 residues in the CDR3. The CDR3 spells CASSVSKAFF. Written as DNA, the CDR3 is TGTGCCAGCAGCGTAAGCAAAGCTTTCTTT.

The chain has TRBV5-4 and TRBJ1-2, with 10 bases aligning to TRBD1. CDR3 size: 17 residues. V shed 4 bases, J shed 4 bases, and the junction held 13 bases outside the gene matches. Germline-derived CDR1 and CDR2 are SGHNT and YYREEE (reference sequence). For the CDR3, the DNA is TGTGCCAGCAGCCCGGGGACAGGGGCCTTTCTTGGCTATGGCTACACCTTC. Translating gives CASSPGTGAFLGYGYTF.

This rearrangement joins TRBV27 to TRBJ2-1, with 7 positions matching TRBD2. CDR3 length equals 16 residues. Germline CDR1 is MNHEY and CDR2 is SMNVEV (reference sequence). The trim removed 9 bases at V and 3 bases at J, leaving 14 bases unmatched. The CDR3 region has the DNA TGTGCCAGTCGCTCATGGGCGGGAGCGGTCTACAATGAGCAGTTCTTC. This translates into CASRSWAGAVYNEQFF.